One and the same sample provided the 2 T cell receptor beta chains below, sequenced in a study of T cells in narcolepsy. Method: immunoSEQ multiplex PCR; TCRdb's copy keeps in-frame clones and lacks some. The sample holds almost 25,000 clones, less than 65% seen once. The sample was memory (CD45RA-) CD4+ T cells from blood. These receptors were obtained from a human donor in good health.

The rearrangement joins TRBV10-2 to TRBJ2-5, with D possibly TRBD2 on 6 matching bases. The germline gives CDR1 WSHSY, CDR2 SAAADI. V was trimmed by 3 bases and J by 10 bases, leaving 12 bases between them. This CDR3 is 12 amino acids long. CDR3 sequence reads: CASSDGGLIQYF. In nucleotides, the CDR3 is TGCGCCAGCAGTGATGGAGGGCTGATCCAGTACTTC.

This clone has just a few counts. The chain has TRBV6-5 and TRBJ1-2; a possible D gene is TRBD1 (5 bases). V lost 5 bases to trimming and J lost 7 bases, with 14 bases between them. CDR1 is MNHEY, CDR2 SVGAGI, per germline. There are 13 residues in the CDR3. CDR3 loop: CASSDPGRSGYTF. CDR3 nucleotide sequence: TGTGCCAGCAGTGATCCAGGGCGATCTGGCTACACCTTC.